This T cell receptor (beta chain) emerged from a study of cytomegalovirus exposure and HLA in healthy donors. 13 Jbeta primers and 60 Vbeta primers were used for the PCR. Sequencing used immunoSEQ multiplex PCR; TCRdb keeps in-frame clones, though not all of them. The table lists some 120,000 clones. CDR3 length equals 14 residues. Deletions cut 1 base from V and 0 bases from J, with 6 bases between. Germline CDR1 and CDR2: PRHDT and FYEKMQ (reference sequence). The TCR sequence derives from a young man in good health and CMV-seronegative. The chain employs TRBV13 and TRBJ2-5; maybe TRBD2 (5 bases). Sequencing was carried out using PBMCs. The CDR3 spells CASSLAGYQETQYF. In DNA form, the CDR3 reads TGTGCCAGCAGCTTAGCGGGGTACCAAGAGACCCAGTACTTC.